Included here is one T cell receptor (beta chain) sequence, with context. Its antigen is not known. Authors of the study amplified TCR beta CDR3 regions from RNA transcripts. A set of HTBI primers served as the primers for a first-round RT-PCR of the TCR CDR3. TCRdb redid the calling of the multiplex PCR reads with MiXCR, one entry per CDR3 protein. The table records over 45,000 distinct CDR3 sequences, around half of them present only once. The CDR3 is made up of 15 amino acids. V lost 1 base, J lost 7 bases, and 11 bases lay in between. Per the germline V gene, CDR1 is SGHTA and CDR2 is FQGNSA. The study left out patients who had uncontrolled infection, other autoimmune disease, pregnancy or lactation. For the diagnoses, clinical symptoms, serum thyroxine and TRAb, thyroid ultrasound and orbital computed tomography were used. This sample is drawn from a study of T cells in Graves' hyperthyroidism and ophthalmopathy.

Notes on the study in general: Most thyroid clonotypes expanded above 0.001 appeared in blood too. Ophthalmopathy and stable hyperthyroidism were told apart by a 13 V-J model.

Sequenced input: peripheral blood or thyroid tissue (not recorded which). This chain links TRBV7-2 with TRBJ1-6; D call uncertain. The sequence derives from a woman between 45 and 65 years old with Graves' hyperthyroidism. Here the CDR3 DNA reads TGTGCCAGCAGCTTAGGGACCCACGGGAATTCACCCCTCCACTTT. Its protein product is CASSLGTHGNSPLHF.